Below are 21 T cell receptor beta chains sequenced from a single sample in a study of cytomegalovirus exposure and HLA in healthy donors. Primers included in the PCR were 60 Vbeta and 13 Jbeta primers. Profiled with immunoSEQ multiplex PCR; TCRdb holds only in-frame clones, not every one. The sample contains 110,000 or so clones, less than 80% of which appear only once. Source material: PBMCs. Source of these receptors: a woman between 45 and 60 years old in good health and CMV-seropositive.

The chain carries TRBV7-7 and TRBJ2-7; D possibly corresponds to TRBD1 (6 bases). The V gene lost 1 base and the J gene lost 2 bases, with 6 bases spanning the gap. From germline, CDR1 is SSHAT and CDR2 FNYEAQ (reference sequence). The CDR3 sequence is 13 residues long. CDR3 amino acids: CASSLGTAYEQYF. Written as DNA, the CDR3 is TGTGCCAGCAGCTTAGGGACAGCCTACGAGCAGTACTTC.

The V and J genes are TRBV7-8 and TRBJ1-2, with 8 positions matching TRBD1. The CDR3 loop spans 16 amino acids. J was trimmed by 2 bases and V by 2 bases; bases with no gene match: 7. The V gene's germline CDR1 is SGHVS and CDR2 FQNEAQ. The CDR3 DNA sequence: TGTGCCAGCAGCTTACAGAGCAGGGGGCAGAACTATGGCTACACCTTC. This translates into CASSLQSRGQNYGYTF.

The rearrangement joins TRBV7-2 to TRBJ2-5; 7 bases map to TRBD2. Germline CDR1 and CDR2: SGHTA and FQGNSA. The CDR3 is made up of 15 amino acids. With 5 bases clipped from V and 1 base from J, the junction kept 7 bases outside the gene matches. This CDR3 is CASSERAGVQETQYF. CDR3 coding DNA: TGTGCCAGCAGCGAAAGGGCGGGAGTCCAAGAGACCCAGTACTTC. The full variable domain, completed using reference TRBV7-2 and TRBJ2-5, is GAGVSQSPSNKVTEKGKDVELRCDPISGHTALYWYRQSLGQGLEFLIYFQGNSAPDKSGLPSDRFSAERTGGSVSTLTIQRTQQEDSAVYLCASSERAGVQETQYFGPGTRLLVL.

The chain couples TRBV19 to TRBJ2-5, with D maybe TRBD1 (5 bases). V lost 5 bases, J lost 5 bases, and 12 bases lay in between. CDR3 length: 13 residues. Germline CDR1 LNHDA, CDR2 SQIVND (reference sequence). This chain's CDR3 is CASSPREAETQYF. For the CDR3, the DNA is TGTGCCAGTAGTCCCAGGGAAGCGGAGACCCAGTACTTC.

The V call is TRBV2, the J call TRBJ2-2; D is perhaps TRBD2 (5 bases). The CDR3 totals 14 residues. Trimming took 2 bases from V and 7 from J, leaving 11 bases between them. Germline loops: CDR1 SNHLY, CDR2 FYNNEI. The CDR3 here is CASSELLEDGELFF. The CDR3 DNA is TGTGCCAGCAGTGAACTACTGGAGGACGGGGAGCTGTTTTTT.

This chain connects TRBV28 to TRBJ1-4, with D possibly being TRBD1 (6 bases). The CDR3 is made up of 16 amino acids. V gave up 8 bases and J gave up 6 bases, with 22 bases separating them. Germline CDR1 reads MDHEN; CDR2 reads SYDVKM. This chain's CDR3 is CASATSLTGLDEKLFF. CDR3 sequence (DNA): TGTGCCAGCGCAACAAGCCTGACAGGTCTGGATGAAAAACTGTTTTTT.

V is TRBV7-8 and J is TRBJ2-1; D ambiguous. Per the germline V gene, CDR1 is SGHVS and CDR2 is FQNEAQ. This CDR3 has 14 residues. V shed 3 bases and J shed 0 bases, with 6 bases lying between them. This CDR3 reads CASSLESSYNEQFF. The CDR3 DNA sequence: TGTGCCAGCAGCTTGGAGAGCTCCTACAATGAGCAGTTCTTC.

The chain combines TRBV28 with TRBJ2-7; 9 positions agree with TRBD1. In germline, CDR1 is MDHEN, CDR2 SYDVKM. The V segment lost 6 bases and the J segment 4 bases; nucleotides outside the gene matches: 13. CDR3 length equals 16 residues. As DNA, the CDR3 is TGTGCCAGCAGACCTATCACCGGGACAGGGAGGTACGAGCAGTACTTC. Translated, it gives CASRPITGTGRYEQYF. Using reference TRBV28 and TRBJ2-7 for the parts outside the CDR3, the full variable domain is DVKVTQSSRYLVKRTGEKVFLECVQDMDHENMFWYRQDPGLGLRLIYFSYDVKMKEKGDIPEGYSVSREKKERFSLILESASTNQTSMYLCASRPITGTGRYEQYFGPGTRLTVT.

V usage is TRBV29-1 and J usage is TRBJ2-2; a possible D gene is TRBD2 (7 bases). CDR1 and CDR2 from the germline V gene are SQVTM and ANQGSEA. This CDR3 is 13 amino acids long. Trimming shortened V by 4 bases and J by 4 bases, and 10 bases separated the two germline ends. The CDR3 reads CSVGEGGTGELFF. The DNA of the CDR3 is TGCAGCGTTGGGGAGGGGGGCACCGGGGAGCTGTTTTTT.

CDR3 sequence: CASSQQGATGNEQFF. The DNA for the CDR3 is TGCGCCAGCAGCCAACAGGGGGCGACGGGCAATGAGCAGTTCTTC. The chain recombines TRBV4-3 with TRBJ2-1, with 8 nucleotides matching TRBD1. The J segment lost 6 bases and the V segment lost 2 bases, leaving 6 bases of the junction unmatched. The CDR3 has 15 residues. Per germline, CDR1 LGHNA and CDR2 YSLEER.

The chain recombines TRBV28 with TRBJ2-7; maybe TRBD2 (6 bases). Germline-derived CDR1 and CDR2 are MDHEN and SYDVKM. There are 15 residues in the CDR3. The V gene lost 7 bases and the J gene lost 7 bases, with 23 bases spanning the gap. This CDR3 is CASNEVGGTYAEQYF. The CDR3 DNA is TGTGCCAGCAACGAAGTCGGAGGGACCTACGCAGAGCAGTACTTC.

This chain links TRBV7-8 with TRBJ2-7; tentative D call: TRBD2 (5 bases). The V and J ends lost 1 base and 3 bases respectively, with 13 bases between them. Germline assignment: CDR1 SGHVS and CDR2 FQNEAQ. There are 15 residues in the CDR3. CDR3 sequence: CASSLERPGIYEQYF. CDR3 bases: TGTGCCAGCAGCTTAGAGCGGCCAGGTATCTACGAGCAGTACTTC.

The chain has TRBV10-3 and TRBJ2-7; D is possibly TRBD1 (5 bases). The V gene lost 6 bases and the J gene lost 2 bases, with 11 bases spanning the gap. Germline V lookup: CDR1 ENHRY, CDR2 SYGVKD. The length of the CDR3 is 13 residues. DNA for the CDR3: TGTGCCATCAGCCCAGGGAATGCCTACGAGCAGTACTTC. Amino acid sequence: CAISPGNAYEQYF.

The rearrangement joins TRBV19 to TRBJ1-5; D might be TRBD1 (5 bases). This CDR3 contains 12 residues. V lost 5 bases to trimming and J lost 6 bases, with 8 bases between them. Germline V gives CDR1 LNHDA, CDR2 SQIVND (reference sequence). CDR3 in amino acids: CASSRGFQPQHF. The DNA of the CDR3 is TGTGCCAGTAGTCGGGGGTTTCAGCCCCAGCATTTT.

This clone has a single count. This chain links TRBV29-1 with TRBJ1-3; 8 nucleotides align to TRBD1. CDR1 is SQVTM, CDR2 ANQGSEA, per germline. J lost 3 bases, V lost 6 bases, and 10 bases had no gene match. CDR3 length: 15 amino acids. As DNA, the CDR3 is TGCAGCGTCACTACAGGGGGTAGCGGTGGAAACACCATATATTTT. It yields the protein CSVTTGGSGGNTIYF.

This clone was recorded a few times. The chain couples TRBV10-1 to TRBJ2-1; TRBD2 might be the D (5 bases). The CDR3 has 12 residues. Looked up from germline, CDR1 is WNHNN and CDR2 is SYGVQD (reference sequence). V gave up 4 bases and J gave up 6 bases, with 7 bases separating them. The CDR3 bases are TGCGCCAGCAGTGGAGGGAGCAATGAGCAGTTCTTC. This gives the protein CASSGGSNEQFF.

The J gene is TRBJ1-1, the V gene TRBV18; 9 positions match TRBD1. This CDR3 spans 15 amino acids. V lost 3 bases, J lost 2 bases, and 4 bases stayed unmatched. Germline V gene lookup returns CDR1 KGHSH and CDR2 LQKENI. CDR3 bases: TGTGCCAGCTCACCCGGGACAGGGCGCAACACTGAAGCTTTCTTT. It codes for CASSPGTGRNTEAFF.

V gene TRBV5-4 combines with J gene TRBJ2-7; D is unclear. The length of the CDR3 is 15 residues. The V end lost 4 bases, the J end lost 3 bases, and 17 bases lay between the germline ends. Germline CDR1 reads SGHNT; CDR2 reads YYREEE (reference sequence). The CDR3 is CASSPGLEPNYEQYF. DNA for the CDR3: TGTGCCAGCAGCCCCGGCCTAGAACCCAACTACGAGCAGTACTTC.

The chain links TRBV4-1 to TRBJ1-1; possible D gene TRBD1, 5 bases. The CDR3 contains 14 residues. CDR1 is MGHRA, CDR2 YSYEKL, per germline. Trimming pared 1 base from V and 3 bases from J, leaving 9 bases between. The CDR3 spells CASSQGGTYTEAFF. CDR3 DNA sequence: TGCGCCAGCAGCCAAGGGGGCACTTACACTGAAGCTTTCTTT.

The V gene is TRBV7-9, the J gene TRBJ1-3, with no clear D. Germline CDR1 is SEHNR and CDR2 is FQNEAQ (reference sequence). V lost 5 bases to trimming and J lost 0 bases, with 17 bases between them. The CDR3 has 17 residues. In DNA form, the CDR3 reads TGTGCCAGCAGCCATGCGGATTTGGAGTTCTCTGGAAACACCATATATTTT. Translating it yields CASSHADLEFSGNTIYF. The full variable domain, rest sourced from reference TRBV7-9 and TRBJ1-3, is DTGVSQNPRHKITKRGQNVTFRCDPISEHNRLYWYRQTLGQGPEFLTYFQNEAQLEKSRLLSDRFSAERPKGSFSTLEIQRTEQGDSAMYLCASSHADLEFSGNTIYFGEGSWLTVV.

This sequence joins TRBV6-6 and TRBJ1-4; 7 nucleotides match TRBD1. This CDR3 contains 16 residues. V dropped 2 bases and J dropped 8; count of bases not matched to a gene: 11. Germline V gene data show CDR1 as MNHNY and CDR2 as SVGAGI (reference sequence). The CDR3 here is CASSYVAAGGLEKLFF. The CDR3 DNA follows: TGTGCCAGCAGTTACGTCGCGGCAGGGGGTTTAGAAAAACTGTTTTTT.